This T cell receptor (beta chain) was obtained from a study of neurological immune-mediated disorders. TCRdb used MiXCR to reprocess the 5' RACE reads, holding one entry per CDR3 protein. The data hold 40,000 to 60,000 distinct CDR3 sequences, with around 3.5% observed a single time. This clonotype has at least ten counts. This CDR3 has 12 residues. Looked up from germline, CDR1 is SEHNR and CDR2 is FQNEAQ (reference sequence). V was clipped by 2 bases and J by 5 bases, with 6 bases between them. This TCR was recovered from a man aged 35-49 years with multiple sclerosis. The chain links TRBV7-9 to TRBJ2-5; D is uncertain. Sequences were obtained from PBMCs. This CDR3 reads CASSLNWETQYF. Here the CDR3 DNA reads TGTGCCAGCAGCTTAAACTGGGAGACCCAGTACTTC.